This T cell receptor beta chain was sequenced in a study of shared T cell receptors in the human thymus. The CDR3 runs 17 residues. The germline V gene has CDR1 LNHNV and CDR2 YYDKDF (reference sequence). V shed 5 bases and J 3 bases; nucleotides not matched to a gene: 7. The table came from immunoSEQ multiplex PCR; TCRdb's copy has only in-frame clones and leaves some out. The table records 600,000 or so clones, around 87% of them present only once. The same sample was also studied in work on human thymus T cells. That report adds: The people who donated were healthy Finnish babies having corrective surgery for congenital heart defects. The related literature has documented a marked overlap of thymic repertoires among unrelated individuals.

The sample was thymocytes. This rearrangement joins TRBV15 to TRBJ2-6; 10 bases align to TRBD1. This TCR came from a boy younger than two with a congenital heart defect. The CDR3 DNA reads as TGTGCCACCAGCGGCGACAGGGGGCATGATGGGGCCAACGTCCTGACTTTC. This translates into CATSGDRGHDGANVLTF.